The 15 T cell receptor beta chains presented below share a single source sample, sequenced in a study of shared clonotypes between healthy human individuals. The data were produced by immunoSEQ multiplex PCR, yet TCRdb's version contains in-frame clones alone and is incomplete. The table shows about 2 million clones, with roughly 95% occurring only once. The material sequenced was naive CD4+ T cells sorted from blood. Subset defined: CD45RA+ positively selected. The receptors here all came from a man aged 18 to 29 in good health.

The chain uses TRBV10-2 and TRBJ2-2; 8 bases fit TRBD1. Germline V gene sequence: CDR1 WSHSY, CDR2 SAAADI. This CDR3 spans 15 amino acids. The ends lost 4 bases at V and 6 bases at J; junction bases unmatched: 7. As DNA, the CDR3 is TGCGCCAGCAGTGGTACAGGGGGAGAGTCCGGGGAGCTGTTTTTT. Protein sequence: CASSGTGGESGELFF.

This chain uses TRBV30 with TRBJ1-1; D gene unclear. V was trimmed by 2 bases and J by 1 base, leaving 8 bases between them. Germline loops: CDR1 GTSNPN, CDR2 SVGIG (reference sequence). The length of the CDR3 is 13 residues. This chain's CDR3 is CAWSPGKNTEAFF. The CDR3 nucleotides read TGTGCCTGGAGTCCAGGAAAGAACACTGAAGCTTTCTTT.

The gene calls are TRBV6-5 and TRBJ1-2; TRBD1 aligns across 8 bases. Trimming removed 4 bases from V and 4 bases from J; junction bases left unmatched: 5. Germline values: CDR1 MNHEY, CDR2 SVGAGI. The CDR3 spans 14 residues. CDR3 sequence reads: CASSSPGGGYGYTF. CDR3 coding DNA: TGTGCCAGCAGTTCCCCAGGGGGCGGCTATGGCTACACCTTC.

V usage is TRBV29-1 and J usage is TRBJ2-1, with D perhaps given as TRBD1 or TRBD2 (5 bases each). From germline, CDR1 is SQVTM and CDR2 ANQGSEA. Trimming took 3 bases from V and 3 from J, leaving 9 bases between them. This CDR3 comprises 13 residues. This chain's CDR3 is CSVDGAIYNEQFF. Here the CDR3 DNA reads TGCAGCGTTGACGGGGCGATCTACAATGAGCAGTTCTTC.

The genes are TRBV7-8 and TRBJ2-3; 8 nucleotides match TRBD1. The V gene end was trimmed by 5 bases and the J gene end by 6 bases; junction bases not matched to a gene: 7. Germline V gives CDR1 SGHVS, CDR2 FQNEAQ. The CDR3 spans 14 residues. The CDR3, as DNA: TGTGCCAGCAGCATCGACAGGGGTCGGGATACGCAGTATTTT. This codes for CASSIDRGRDTQYF.

This CDR3 is CASSQDGTANNEKLFF. DNA of the CDR3: TGCGCCAGCAGCCAAGATGGGACGGCTAATAATGAAAAACTGTTTTTT. The V gene is TRBV4-1, the J gene TRBJ1-4; possibly TRBD1 for D (5 bases). Trimming left V 0 bases short and J 4 bases short, with 12 bases between. The germline CDR1 and CDR2 sequences are MGHRA and YSYEKL. The CDR3 covers 16 residues.

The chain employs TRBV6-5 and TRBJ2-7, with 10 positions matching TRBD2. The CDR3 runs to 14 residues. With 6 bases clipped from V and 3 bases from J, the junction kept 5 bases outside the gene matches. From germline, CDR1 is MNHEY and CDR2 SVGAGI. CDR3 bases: TGTGCCAGCAGGAGCGGGAGGGGAAACTACGAGCAGTACTTC. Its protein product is CASRSGRGNYEQYF.

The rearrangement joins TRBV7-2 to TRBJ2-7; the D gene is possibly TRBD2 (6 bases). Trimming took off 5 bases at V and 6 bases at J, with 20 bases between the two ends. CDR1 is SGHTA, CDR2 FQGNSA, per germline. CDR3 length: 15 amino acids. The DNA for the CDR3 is TGTGCCAGCAGCCTGTGGGACTCCGGCTGGCTCGAGCAGTACTTC. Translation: CASSLWDSGWLEQYF.

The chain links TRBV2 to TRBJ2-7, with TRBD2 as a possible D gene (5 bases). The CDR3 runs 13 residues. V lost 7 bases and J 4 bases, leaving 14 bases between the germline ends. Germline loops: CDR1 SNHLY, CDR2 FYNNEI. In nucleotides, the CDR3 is TGTGCCAGCATAAAGGACTTAGGGTACGAGCAGTACTTC. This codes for CASIKDLGYEQYF.

CDR3 nucleotide sequence: TGCGCCAGCAGTGATTCTAGCGGGGCTGGAAATGAGCAGTTCTTC. Translating gives CASSDSSGAGNEQFF. The rearrangement uses TRBV10-1 and TRBJ2-1, with TRBD2 matching over 9 bases. The V and J ends lost 3 bases and 7 bases, in that order; junction bases with no gene match: 7. From germline, CDR1 is WNHNN and CDR2 SYGVQD (reference sequence). CDR3 length equals 15 residues.

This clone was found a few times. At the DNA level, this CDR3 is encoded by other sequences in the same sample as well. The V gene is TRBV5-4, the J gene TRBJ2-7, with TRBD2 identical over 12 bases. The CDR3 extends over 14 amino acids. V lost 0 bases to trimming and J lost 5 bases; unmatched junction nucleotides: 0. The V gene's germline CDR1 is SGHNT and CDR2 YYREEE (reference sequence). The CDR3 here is CASSLGLAGDEQYF. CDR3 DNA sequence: TGTGCCAGCAGCTTGGGACTAGCGGGAGACGAGCAGTACTTC. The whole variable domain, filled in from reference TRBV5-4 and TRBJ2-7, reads ETGVTQSPTHLIKTRGQQVTLRCSSQSGHNTVSWYQQALGQGPQFIFQYYREEENGRGNFPPRFSGLQFPNYSSELNVNALELDDSALYLCASSLGLAGDEQYFGPGTRLTVT.

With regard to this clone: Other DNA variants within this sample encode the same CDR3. CDR3 bases: TGCGCCAGCAGCCCGACCACAGATACGCAGTATTTT. Its protein is CASSPTTDTQYF. The chain has TRBV5-1 and TRBJ2-3, with D unclear. The CDR3 runs 12 residues. V was cut by 4 bases and J by 2 bases, with 5 bases left in between. Per the germline V gene, CDR1 is SGHRS and CDR2 is YFSETQ.

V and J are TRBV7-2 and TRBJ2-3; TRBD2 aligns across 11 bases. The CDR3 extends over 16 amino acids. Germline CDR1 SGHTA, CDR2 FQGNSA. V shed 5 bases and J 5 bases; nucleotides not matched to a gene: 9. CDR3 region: CASSGGTSGGLDTQYF. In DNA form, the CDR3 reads TGTGCCAGCAGCGGAGGCACTAGCGGGGGATTAGATACGCAGTATTTT.

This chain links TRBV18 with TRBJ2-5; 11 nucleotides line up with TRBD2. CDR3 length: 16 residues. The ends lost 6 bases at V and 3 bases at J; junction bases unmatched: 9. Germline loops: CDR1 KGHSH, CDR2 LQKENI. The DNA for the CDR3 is TGTGCCAGCTCGCCCAGGTGGGGACTAGCGGAAGAGACCCAGTACTTC. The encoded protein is CASSPRWGLAEETQYF.

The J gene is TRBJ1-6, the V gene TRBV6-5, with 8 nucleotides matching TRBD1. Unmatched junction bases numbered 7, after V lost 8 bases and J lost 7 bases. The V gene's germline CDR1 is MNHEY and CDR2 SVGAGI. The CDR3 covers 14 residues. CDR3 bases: TGTGCCAGCTGTCCTCAGGGGGCGAATTCACCCCTCCACTTT. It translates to CASCPQGANSPLHF.